This T cell receptor beta chain stems from a study of T-cell reconstitution after alpha-beta-depleted transplantation in children. As it was prepared, the TCRbeta library received unique molecular identifiers. TCRdb reanalysed the PCR reads using MiXCR and keeps one entry per CDR3 protein. The sample holds over 550,000 distinct CDR3 sequences; 10% to 13% are singletons and the top ten take roughly 4%. This clonotype occurred a few times. The sequencing here drew on PBMCs from the stem cell graft donor, taken from the stem cell graft. The receptor's source is a human donor who donated a stem cell graft to a child with acute myeloid leukemia.

The CDR3 DNA reads as TGTGCCAGCAGGCCACTTCTAGCGGCCACGAGCACAGATACGCAGTATTTT. Amino acid sequence: CASRPLLAATSTDTQYF. The V gene is TRBV7-2, the J gene TRBJ2-3; 7 bases are a match to TRBD2. Looked up from germline, CDR1 is SGHTA and CDR2 is FQGNSA. The ends lost 6 bases at V and 0 bases at J; junction bases unmatched: 12. The CDR3 totals 17 residues.